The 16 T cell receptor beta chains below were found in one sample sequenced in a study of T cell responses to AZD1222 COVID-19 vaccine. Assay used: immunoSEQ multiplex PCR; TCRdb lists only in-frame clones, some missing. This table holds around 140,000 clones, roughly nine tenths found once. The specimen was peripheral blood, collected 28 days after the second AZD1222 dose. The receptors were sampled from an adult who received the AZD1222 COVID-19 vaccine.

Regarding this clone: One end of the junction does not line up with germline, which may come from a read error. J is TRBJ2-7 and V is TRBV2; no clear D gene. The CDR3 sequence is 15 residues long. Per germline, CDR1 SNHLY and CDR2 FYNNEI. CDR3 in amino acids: CASREEWSRTYEQYF. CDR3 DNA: TGTGCCAGCAGAGAAGAATGGAGCCGGACCTACGAGCAGTACTTC.

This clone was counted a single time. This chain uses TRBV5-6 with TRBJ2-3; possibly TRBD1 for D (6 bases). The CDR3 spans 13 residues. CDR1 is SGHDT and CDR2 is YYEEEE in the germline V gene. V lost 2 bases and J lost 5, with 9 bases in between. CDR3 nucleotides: TGTGCCAGCAGCTTCACAGGGAGAGATACGCAGTATTTT. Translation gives CASSFTGRDTQYF.

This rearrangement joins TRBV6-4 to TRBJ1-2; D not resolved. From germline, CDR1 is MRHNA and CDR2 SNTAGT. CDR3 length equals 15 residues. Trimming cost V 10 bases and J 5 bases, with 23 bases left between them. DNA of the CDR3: TGTGCCAATCCGGGGAAGGCTAGGAGGATTTATGGCTACACCTTC. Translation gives CANPGKARRIYGYTF.

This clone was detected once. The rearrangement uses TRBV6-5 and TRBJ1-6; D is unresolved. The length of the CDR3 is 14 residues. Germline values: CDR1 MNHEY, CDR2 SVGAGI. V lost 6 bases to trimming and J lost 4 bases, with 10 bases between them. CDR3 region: CASRLSVYNSPLHF. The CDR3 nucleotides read TGTGCCAGCAGGCTAAGTGTTTATAATTCACCCCTCCACTTT.

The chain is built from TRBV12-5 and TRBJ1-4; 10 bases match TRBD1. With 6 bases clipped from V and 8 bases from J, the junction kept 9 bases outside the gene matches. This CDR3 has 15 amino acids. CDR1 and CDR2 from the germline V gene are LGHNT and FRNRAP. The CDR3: CASGPGTGVREKLFF. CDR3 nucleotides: TGTGCTAGTGGGCCTGGGACAGGGGTAAGGGAAAAACTGTTTTTT.

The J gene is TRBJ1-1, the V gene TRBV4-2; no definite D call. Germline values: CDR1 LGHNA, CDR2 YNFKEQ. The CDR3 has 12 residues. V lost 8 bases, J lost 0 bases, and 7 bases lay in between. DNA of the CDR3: TGTGCCAGCGGGCCCCTGAACACTGAAGCTTTCTTT. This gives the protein CASGPLNTEAFF.

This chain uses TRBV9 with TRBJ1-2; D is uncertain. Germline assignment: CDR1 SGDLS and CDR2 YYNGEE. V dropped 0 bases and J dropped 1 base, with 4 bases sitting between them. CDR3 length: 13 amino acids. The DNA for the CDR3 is TGTGCCAGCAGCGTAGCGAGTAACTATGGCTACACCTTC. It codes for CASSVASNYGYTF.

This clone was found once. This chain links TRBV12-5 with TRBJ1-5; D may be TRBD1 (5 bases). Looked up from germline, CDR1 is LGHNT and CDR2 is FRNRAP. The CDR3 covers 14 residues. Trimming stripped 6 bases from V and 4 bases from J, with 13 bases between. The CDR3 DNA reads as TGTGCTAGTGGCACCGGGACGGCAAATCAGCCCCAGCATTTT. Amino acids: CASGTGTANQPQHF.

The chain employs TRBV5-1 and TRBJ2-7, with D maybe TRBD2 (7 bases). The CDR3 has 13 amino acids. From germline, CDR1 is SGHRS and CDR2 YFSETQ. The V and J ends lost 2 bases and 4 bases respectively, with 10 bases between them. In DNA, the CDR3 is TGCGCCAGCAGCTTAGCGGGGACATACGAGCAGTACTTC. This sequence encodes CASSLAGTYEQYF.

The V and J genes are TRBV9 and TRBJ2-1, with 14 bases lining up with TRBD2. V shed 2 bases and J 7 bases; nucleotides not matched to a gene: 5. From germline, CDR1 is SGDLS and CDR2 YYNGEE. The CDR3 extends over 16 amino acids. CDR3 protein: CASSVGGTSGRNEQFF. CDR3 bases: TGTGCCAGCAGCGTGGGGGGGACTAGCGGGAGAAATGAGCAGTTCTTC.

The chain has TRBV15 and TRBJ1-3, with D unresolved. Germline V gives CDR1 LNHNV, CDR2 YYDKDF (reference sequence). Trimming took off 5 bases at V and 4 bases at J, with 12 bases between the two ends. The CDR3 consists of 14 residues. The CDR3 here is CATSPRLSGNTIYF. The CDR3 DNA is TGTGCCACCAGCCCCCGGCTATCCGGAAACACCATATATTTT.

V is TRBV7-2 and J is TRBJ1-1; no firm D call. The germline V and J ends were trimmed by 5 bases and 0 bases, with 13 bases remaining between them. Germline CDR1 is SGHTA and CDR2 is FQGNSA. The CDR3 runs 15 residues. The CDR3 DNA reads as TGTGCCAGCAGCCTACCTGGGCACGTGAACACTGAAGCTTTCTTT. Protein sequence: CASSLPGHVNTEAFF.

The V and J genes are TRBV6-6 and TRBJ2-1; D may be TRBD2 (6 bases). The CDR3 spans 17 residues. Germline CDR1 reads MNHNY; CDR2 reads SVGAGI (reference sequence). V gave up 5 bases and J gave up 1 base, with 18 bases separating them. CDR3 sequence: CASSPLTVAESYNEQFF. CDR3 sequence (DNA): TGTGCCAGCAGTCCGCTAACCGTAGCGGAGTCCTACAATGAGCAGTTCTTC.

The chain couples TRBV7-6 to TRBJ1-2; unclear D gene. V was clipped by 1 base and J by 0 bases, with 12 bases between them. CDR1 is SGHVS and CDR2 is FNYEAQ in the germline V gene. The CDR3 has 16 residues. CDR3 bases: TGTGCCAGCAGCTTAGGGGCTGGGGTTCCTAACTATGGCTACACCTTC. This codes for CASSLGAGVPNYGYTF.

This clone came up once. Here the CDR3 reads CASSLVPGTLSGYGYTF. The CDR3 bases are TGCGCCAGCAGCTTAGTCCCGGGAACACTGAGTGGCTATGGCTACACCTTC. J is TRBJ1-2 and V is TRBV5-1, with unresolved D. Germline V CDR1 and CDR2: SGHRS, YFSETQ. V dropped 2 bases and J dropped 4 bases, with 21 bases sitting between them. The CDR3 is 17 amino acids.

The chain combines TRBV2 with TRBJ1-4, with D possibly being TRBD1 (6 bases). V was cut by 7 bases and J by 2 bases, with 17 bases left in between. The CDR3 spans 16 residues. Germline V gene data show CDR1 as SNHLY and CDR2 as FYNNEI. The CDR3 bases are TGTGCCAGCATGTACAGGGAACGTACCACTAATGAAAAACTGTTTTTT. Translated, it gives CASMYRERTTNEKLFF.